This T cell receptor beta chain was identified during a study of molecular identifiers for immune sequencing clone quantification. Study outcomes and limitations: Clones above 20 RNA copies held over 97% of effector molecules, under 1% in naive cells.

Generation of bulk TCR libraries relied on previously described methods and listed TCR primers. MiXCR, applied by TCRdb to the PCR reads, yields one record per CDR3 protein. The data contain about 630,000 distinct CDR3 sequences, less than 30% of them singletons. Note on this clonotype: Antigen: not known.

Naive CD8 libraries came from about 20,000 to 1,000,000 sorted cells with 10%, 30% or 50% RNA. Deletions cut 4 bases from V and 6 bases from J, with 22 bases between. CDR1 and CDR2 (germline): KGHSH, LQKENI. This CDR3 region has 17 residues. Specimen: naive CD8+ T cells from blood, with Jurkat cell RNA spiked in. Noted subset: FACS-sorted CD8+CD4-CCR7+CD45RA+ naive T cells. This chain joins TRBV18 and TRBJ2-1, with D perhaps assigned TRBD1 or TRBD2 (5 bases each). The clonotype was recovered from a human donor in good health. Some libraries in this study had Jurkat cell RNA spiked in. The CDR3 DNA reads TGTGCCAGCTCACTCGGGGCCGATCCGGGTCAACTCAATGAGCAGTTCTTC. This gives the protein CASSLGADPGQLNEQFF.